This T cell receptor (beta chain) was captured by sequencing in a study of graft-versus-host responses after intestinal transplantation. At the level of the study: Recipients obtained multivisceral, liver-intestinal, or isolated intestinal transplants. Recipients were all induced with anti-thymocyte globulin, then given tacrolimus and steroids for around three years.

After removal of 4 bases from V and 4 bases from J, the junction contained 6 bases not matched to a gene. Germline V lookup: CDR1 MDHEN, CDR2 SYDVKM. The CDR3 is 14 amino acids. The method was immunoSEQ multiplex PCR; TCRdb's version includes in-frame clones alone and lacks a portion of them. The data contain 62,000 or so clones, 90% of them singletons. Study-wide findings and caveats: Early post-transplant HvG declines showed an association with peak circulating GvH clone levels. Within allografts, high graft-versus-host to host-versus-graft clonal ratios were seen among patients with graft-donor T cell macrochimerism.

About this clone: Its specificity is not known.

The chain links TRBV28 to TRBJ1-1; the match to TRBD1 covers 7 bases. The TCR comes from a human donor who was the organ donor for an intestinal transplant. Here the sequenced sample was unstimulated CD8+ T cells sorted from spleen or lymph node cells, taken before transplant. The CDR3 region is CASSYLTGRTEAFF. The DNA for the CDR3 is TGTGCCAGCAGTTACCTGACAGGGCGCACTGAAGCTTTCTTT. The entire variable domain, with the rest obtained from reference TRBV28 and TRBJ1-1, is as follows: DVKVTQSSRYLVKRTGEKVFLECVQDMDHENMFWYRQDPGLGLRLIYFSYDVKMKEKGDIPEGYSVSREKKERFSLILESASTNQTSMYLCASSYLTGRTEAFFGQGTRLTVV.